This passage covers 5 T cell receptor beta chains from one sample sequenced in a study of cytomegalovirus exposure and HLA in healthy donors (dated by TCRdb to the late 2010s). Library preparation was by the immunoSEQ multiplex PCR assay. The multiplex PCR relied on a mix of 60 forward primers for TCR Vbeta segments and 13 reverse primers for TCR Jbeta segments. Drawn from immuneACCESS, this table holds only the in-frame rearrangements with V and J called that TCRdb kept. Clones are partly lost; checked studies trace under half to an unresolved V gene and leave the rest unexplained. Counted in this sample were more than 90,000 clones; around 76% of them appeared once. The top ten clones comprise 7.1% of the sample. The source material was PBMCs. The origin of the receptors is a man aged 40-49 years in good health and CMV-seropositive.

This chain joins TRBV19 and TRBJ1-5; TRBD1 might be the D (5 bases). The V gene's germline CDR1 is LNHDA and CDR2 SQIVND (reference sequence). The CDR3 consists of 15 residues. V lost 3 bases and J lost 7, with 16 bases in between. CDR3 bases: TGTGCCAGTAGTATTGAGGGGAGGATCGAACAGCCCCAGCATTTT. The encoded protein is CASSIEGRIEQPQHF.

Only a few counts were recorded for this clone. The chain has TRBV28 and TRBJ2-7; no clear D. The CDR3 has 11 residues. Germline CDR1 MDHEN, CDR2 SYDVKM. The ends were cut back, 6 bases at V and 4 bases at J, with 7 bases in the middle. The CDR3 reads CASRGQYEQYF. In DNA form, the CDR3 reads TGTGCCAGCAGGGGCCAATACGAGCAGTACTTC.

The V and J genes are TRBV28 and TRBJ1-2; 7 nucleotides line up with TRBD1. V shed 5 bases, J shed 1 base, and the junction held 10 bases outside the gene matches. The germline gives CDR1 MDHEN, CDR2 SYDVKM. The CDR3 totals 16 residues. CDR3 nucleotide sequence: TGTGCCAGCAGTCCCCCCGAGGGGGCTGGTAACTATGGCTACACCTTC. This codes for CASSPPEGAGNYGYTF.

The chain has TRBV5-5 and TRBJ2-3; 7 nucleotides line up with TRBD2. The germline V gene has CDR1 SGHKS and CDR2 YYEKEE (reference sequence). Trimming took 0 bases from V and 3 from J; bases not matched to a gene: 4. This CDR3 region has 15 residues. CDR3 sequence: CASSLAARGTDTQYF. DNA for the CDR3: TGTGCCAGCAGCTTGGCCGCGCGGGGGACAGATACGCAGTATTTT.

V usage is TRBV19 and J usage is TRBJ2-2; 7 bases map to TRBD1. There are 13 residues in the CDR3. CDR1 is LNHDA and CDR2 is SQIVND in the germline V gene (reference sequence). Trimming cost V 9 bases and J 3 bases; bases outside gene matches: 4. The CDR3 nucleotides read TGTGCCAGCAACAGGGGTTACACCGGGGAGCTGTTTTTT. This sequence encodes CASNRGYTGELFF. The variable domain in full, with the rest retrieved from reference TRBV19 and TRBJ2-2, is DGGITQSPKYLFRKEGQNVTLSCEQNLNHDAMYWYRQDPGQGLRLIYYSQIVNDFQKGDIAEGYSVSREKKESFPLTVTSAQKNPTAFYLCASNRGYTGELFFGEGSRLTVL.